These T cell receptor beta chains were read from a single sample in a study of blood T cell repertoires in COVID-19. Clones were read by immunoSEQ multiplex PCR, and TCRdb kept only the in-frame ones, dropping some. In the table there are about 200,000 clones, around 85% of which are singletons. The material sequenced was peripheral blood. The origin of the receptors is a woman between 65 and 79 years old with COVID-19, enrolled during active disease. Both conserved end residues are part of each CDR3. The D gene is left open where the match is weak. Clone size, where shown, is once, few, many, or a class for clones that have expanded.

v_gene: TRBV11-3
j_gene: TRBJ2-3
d_gene: TRBD1
abundance: NA
CDR3nt: TGTGCCAGCAGCACCCGACAGGGAAACACAGATACGCAGTATTTT
CDR3aa: CASSTRQGNTDTQYF

v_gene: TRBV12-3/TRBV12-4
j_gene: TRBJ2-5
d_gene: TRBD2
abundance: NA
CDR3nt: TGTGCCAGCAGTTCTAGCGGGGAGGCCCAGTACTTC
CDR3aa: CASSSSGEAQYF

v_gene: TRBV12-3/TRBV12-4
j_gene: TRBJ1-2
d_gene: TRBD1
abundance: NA
CDR3nt: TGTGCCAGCAGCGGGACAGCCTTGCTTGGCTACACCTTC
CDR3aa: CASSGTALLGYTF

v_gene: TRBV30
j_gene: TRBJ2-1
d_gene: NA
abundance: NA
CDR3nt: TGTGCCTGGAATAGGGGGAGCTCCTACAATGAGCAGTTCTTC
CDR3aa: CAWNRGSSYNEQFF

v_gene: TRBV12-5
j_gene: TRBJ1-2
d_gene: NA
abundance: NA
CDR3nt: TGTGCTAGTGGTTTGGACTACGGTGGCTACACCTTC
CDR3aa: CASGLDYGGYTF

v_gene: TRBV3-1/TRBV3-2
j_gene: TRBJ1-1
d_gene: TRBD1
abundance: once
CDR3nt: TGTGCCAGCAGCCAAGAAGGGAGGACAGGGAAGAACACTGAAGCTTTCTTT
CDR3aa: CASSQEGRTGKNTEAFF

v_gene: TRBV7-8
j_gene: TRBJ1-3
d_gene: TRBD1
abundance: NA
CDR3nt: TGTGCCAGCAGCTCCCCAGCAGGGACAGGGGGCGCTTGGGGAAACACCATATATTTT
CDR3aa: CASSSPAGTGGAWGNTIYF

v_gene: TRBV29-1
j_gene: TRBJ2-7
d_gene: TRBD1
abundance: NA
CDR3nt: TGCAGCTATACCGGGACAGGCTCCTACGAGCAGTACTTC
CDR3aa: CSYTGTGSYEQYF

v_gene: TRBV19
j_gene: TRBJ2-7
d_gene: TRBD2
abundance: NA
CDR3nt: TGTGCCAGTAGTATAGTTGGGGGGGGGTCCTACGAGCAGTACTTC
CDR3aa: CASSIVGGGSYEQYF

v_gene: TRBV11-3
j_gene: TRBJ2-7
d_gene: TRBD2
abundance: NA
CDR3nt: TGTGCCAGCAGCAACCAAATGGGACTAGCGGGGACCTACGAGCAGTACTTC
CDR3aa: CASSNQMGLAGTYEQYF

v_gene: TRBV2
j_gene: TRBJ1-4
d_gene: NA
abundance: once
CDR3nt: TGTGCCAGCGGGGGGGAAAATGAAAAACTGTTTTTT
CDR3aa: CASGGENEKLFF

v_gene: TRBV3-1/TRBV3-2
j_gene: TRBJ1-6
d_gene: TRBD1
abundance: NA
CDR3nt: TGTGCCAGCAGCTACGGGACAGCGGGGGCGCACGTCACAACCCTCCACTTT
CDR3aa: CASSYGTAGAHVTTLHF

v_gene: TRBV2
j_gene: TRBJ1-6
d_gene: NA
abundance: NA
CDR3nt: TGTGCCAGCAGCTTTAACGCAGGGGAAGTAGGATCACCCCTCCACTTT
CDR3aa: CASSFNAGEVGSPLHF

v_gene: TRBV30
j_gene: TRBJ1-5
d_gene: TRBD1
abundance: NA
CDR3nt: TGTGCCTGGAGTACCGGACAGGGAGGTCAGCCCCAGCATTTT
CDR3aa: CAWSTGQGGQPQHF

v_gene: TRBV6-5
j_gene: TRBJ2-2
d_gene: TRBD2
abundance: NA
CDR3nt: TGTGCCGCACTAGCGGGAGTCCCTGGCACCGGGGAGCTGTTTTTT
CDR3aa: CAALAGVPGTGELFF

v_gene: TRBV7-2
j_gene: TRBJ1-2
d_gene: NA
abundance: NA
CDR3nt: TGTGCCAGCAGCGAAGGGGTGGGTCCCTTTGGCTACACCTTC
CDR3aa: CASSEGVGPFGYTF

v_gene: TRBV4-3
j_gene: TRBJ1-4
d_gene: NA
abundance: NA
CDR3nt: TGCGCCAGCAGCCAAGGACAGGCCCTTAATGAAAAACTGTTTTTT
CDR3aa: CASSQGQALNEKLFF

v_gene: TRBV7-2
j_gene: TRBJ1-1
d_gene: NA
abundance: NA
CDR3nt: TGTGCCAGCAGCCTCTCCGGGGTATATCAGGGGCGGTTCGCTGAAGCTTTCTTT
CDR3aa: CASSLSGVYQGRFAEAFF

v_gene: TRBV12-2
j_gene: TRBJ2-1
d_gene: NA
abundance: once
CDR3nt: TGTGCAAGTCGCTTCCCCGGCAATGAGCAGTTCTTC
CDR3aa: CASRFPGNEQFF

v_gene: TRBV9
j_gene: TRBJ2-5
d_gene: TRBD1
abundance: few
CDR3nt: TGTGCCAGCAGCCGCACGACAGGGGCGCAAGAGACCCAGTACTTC
CDR3aa: CASSRTTGAQETQYF

v_gene: TRBV27
j_gene: TRBJ1-2
d_gene: TRBD1
abundance: NA
CDR3nt: TGTGCCAGCAGTTTAAGCCGGGACAGTGCTAAAGGCTACACCTTC
CDR3aa: CASSLSRDSAKGYTF

v_gene: TRBV3-1/TRBV3-2
j_gene: TRBJ1-1
d_gene: TRBD1
abundance: NA
CDR3nt: TGTGCCAGCAGCTCCCGGGACAGGGTCTCTGAAGCTTTCTTT
CDR3aa: CASSSRDRVSEAFF

v_gene: TRBV2
j_gene: TRBJ1-5
d_gene: NA
abundance: NA
CDR3nt: TGTGCCAGCAGTGGATTGGCAGTCAATCAGCCCCAGCATTTT
CDR3aa: CASSGLAVNQPQHF

v_gene: TRBV2
j_gene: TRBJ1-4
d_gene: NA
abundance: NA
CDR3nt: TGTGCCAGCAGAGCTTACAGGGATGGGGAAAAACTGTTTTTT
CDR3aa: CASRAYRDGEKLFF

v_gene: TRBV2
j_gene: TRBJ2-7
d_gene: TRBD1
abundance: NA
CDR3nt: TGTGCCAGCAGTCCTCGGACAGGGGATTACGAGCAGTACTTC
CDR3aa: CASSPRTGDYEQYF

v_gene: TRBV7-9
j_gene: TRBJ2-1
d_gene: TRBD2
abundance: NA
CDR3nt: TGTGCCAGCAGCCATCAAAGGACTAGCGGTAACAATGAGCAGTTCTTC
CDR3aa: CASSHQRTSGNNEQFF

v_gene: TRBV29-1
j_gene: TRBJ2-5
d_gene: NA
abundance: NA
CDR3nt: TGCAGCGTTGCCCGTCAGGGGAACCAAGAGACCCAGTACTTC
CDR3aa: CSVARQGNQETQYF

v_gene: TRBV9
j_gene: TRBJ2-5
d_gene: NA
abundance: NA
CDR3nt: TGTGCCAGCAGCCCCCGACAGGCATACCAAGAGACCCAGTACTTC
CDR3aa: CASSPRQAYQETQYF

v_gene: TRBV24-1
j_gene: TRBJ1-2
d_gene: TRBD1
abundance: NA
CDR3nt: TGTGCCACCAGTGATTCCCGACAGGGGACGGACTATGGCTACACCTTC
CDR3aa: CATSDSRQGTDYGYTF

v_gene: TRBV6-5
j_gene: TRBJ2-7
d_gene: NA
abundance: few
CDR3nt: TGTGCCAGCAGGCGGAATGAGGGCGAGCAGTACTTC
CDR3aa: CASRRNEGEQYF

v_gene: TRBV19
j_gene: TRBJ1-5
d_gene: NA
abundance: NA
CDR3nt: TGTGCCAGTACCTTAGGGGGGGCGAATCAGCCCCAGCATTTT
CDR3aa: CASTLGGANQPQHF

v_gene: TRBV21-1
j_gene: TRBJ1-6
d_gene: NA
abundance: NA
CDR3nt: TGTGCCAGCAGCAAAGCAGGTGGGGGACAGGGGAAGGCCTATAATTCACCCCTCCACTTT
CDR3aa: CASSKAGGGQGKAYNSPLHF

v_gene: TRBV6-5
j_gene: TRBJ1-2
d_gene: NA
abundance: NA
CDR3nt: TGTGCCAGCAGCAAGGCAGGCTTTGGTGGCTACACCTTC
CDR3aa: CASSKAGFGGYTF

v_gene: TRBV12-3/TRBV12-4
j_gene: TRBJ1-2
d_gene: NA
abundance: once
CDR3nt: TGTGCCAGCAGTCTGAATCGGGGCTACACCTTC
CDR3aa: CASSLNRGYTF